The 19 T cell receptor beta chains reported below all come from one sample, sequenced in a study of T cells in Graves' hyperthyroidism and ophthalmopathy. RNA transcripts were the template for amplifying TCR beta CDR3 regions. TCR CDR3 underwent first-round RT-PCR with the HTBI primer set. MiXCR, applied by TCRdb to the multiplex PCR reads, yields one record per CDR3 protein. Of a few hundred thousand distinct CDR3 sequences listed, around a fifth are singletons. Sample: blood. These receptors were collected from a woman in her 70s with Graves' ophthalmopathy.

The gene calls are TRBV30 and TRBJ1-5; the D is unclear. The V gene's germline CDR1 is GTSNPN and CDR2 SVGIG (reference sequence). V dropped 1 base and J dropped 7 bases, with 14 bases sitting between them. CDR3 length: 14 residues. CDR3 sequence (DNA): TGTGCCTGGAGTGCGGGCCAAAGTGGGCAGCCCCAGCATTTT. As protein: CAWSAGQSGQPQHF. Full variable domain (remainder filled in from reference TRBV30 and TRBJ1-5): SQTIHQWPATLVQPVGSPLSLECTVEGTSNPNLYWYRQAAGRGLQLLFYSVGIGQISSEVPQNLSASRPQDRQFILSSKKLLLSDSGFYLCAWSAGQSGQPQHFGDGTRLSIL.

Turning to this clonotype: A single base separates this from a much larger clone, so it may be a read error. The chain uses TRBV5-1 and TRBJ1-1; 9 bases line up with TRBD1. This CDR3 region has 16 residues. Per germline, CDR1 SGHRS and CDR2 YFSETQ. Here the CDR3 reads CASSLATGGRNTAAFF. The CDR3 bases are TGCGCCAGCAGCTTGGCGACAGGGGGAAGGAACACTGCAGCTTTCTTT.

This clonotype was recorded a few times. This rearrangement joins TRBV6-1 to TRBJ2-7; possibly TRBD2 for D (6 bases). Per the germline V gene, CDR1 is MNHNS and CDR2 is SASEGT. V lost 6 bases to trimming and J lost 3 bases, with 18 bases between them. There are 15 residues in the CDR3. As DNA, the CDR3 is TGTGCCAGCAGCCGTAGCGGACGAGCGGGCTACGAGCAGTACTTC. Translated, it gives CASSRSGRAGYEQYF.

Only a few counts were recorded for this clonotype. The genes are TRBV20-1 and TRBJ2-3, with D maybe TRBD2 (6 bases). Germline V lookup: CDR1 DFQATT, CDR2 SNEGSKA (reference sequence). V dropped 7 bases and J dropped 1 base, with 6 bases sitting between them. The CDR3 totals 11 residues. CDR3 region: CSGGGTDTQYF. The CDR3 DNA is TGCAGTGGGGGGGGCACAGATACGCAGTATTTT.

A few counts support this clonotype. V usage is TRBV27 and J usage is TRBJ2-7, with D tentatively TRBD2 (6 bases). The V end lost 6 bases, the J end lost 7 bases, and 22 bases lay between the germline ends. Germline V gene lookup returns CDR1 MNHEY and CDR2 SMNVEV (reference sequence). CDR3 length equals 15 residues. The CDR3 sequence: CASRTRRDSTEEQYF. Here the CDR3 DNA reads TGTGCCAGCAGGACCCGCCGGGACTCCACCGAGGAGCAGTACTTC.

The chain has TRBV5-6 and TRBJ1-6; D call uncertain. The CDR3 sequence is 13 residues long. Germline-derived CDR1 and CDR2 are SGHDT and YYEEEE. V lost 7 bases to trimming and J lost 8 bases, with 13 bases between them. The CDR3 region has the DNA TGTGCCAGCCGGTTATTTAACGATTCACCCCTCCACTTT. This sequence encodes CASRLFNDSPLHF.

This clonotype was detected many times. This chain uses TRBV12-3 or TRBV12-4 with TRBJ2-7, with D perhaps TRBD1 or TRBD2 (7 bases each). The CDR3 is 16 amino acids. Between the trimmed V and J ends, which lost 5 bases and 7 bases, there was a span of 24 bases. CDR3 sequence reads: CASSPPGGGGRGEQYF. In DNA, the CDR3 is TGTGCCAGCAGTCCCCCAGGCGGGGGAGGCAGGGGGGAGCAGTACTTC.

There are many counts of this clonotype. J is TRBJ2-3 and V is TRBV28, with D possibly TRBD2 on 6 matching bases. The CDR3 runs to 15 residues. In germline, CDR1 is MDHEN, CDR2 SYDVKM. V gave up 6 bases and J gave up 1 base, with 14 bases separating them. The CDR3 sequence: CASRGGAAGTDTQYF. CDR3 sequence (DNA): TGTGCCAGCAGGGGCGGGGCAGCCGGCACAGATACGCAGTATTTT.

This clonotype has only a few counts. The CDR3 loop is CASSIGPQGKNTGELFF. The CDR3 DNA reads as TGTGCCAGTAGTATTGGGCCACAGGGGAAGAACACCGGGGAGCTGTTTTTT. V usage is TRBV19 and J usage is TRBJ2-2; 7 bases match TRBD1. This CDR3 comprises 17 residues. Germline assignment: CDR1 LNHDA and CDR2 SQIVND (reference sequence). V trimming: 3 bases; J trimming: 1 base; junction bases outside the gene matches: 8.

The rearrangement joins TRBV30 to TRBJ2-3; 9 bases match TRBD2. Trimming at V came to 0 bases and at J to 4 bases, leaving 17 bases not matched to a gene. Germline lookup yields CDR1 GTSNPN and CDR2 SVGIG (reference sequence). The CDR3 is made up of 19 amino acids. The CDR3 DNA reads TGTGCCTGGAGTGTACTGGGACTCGTAGCGGGAGATGGGGCAGATACGCAGTATTTT. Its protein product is CAWSVLGLVAGDGADTQYF.

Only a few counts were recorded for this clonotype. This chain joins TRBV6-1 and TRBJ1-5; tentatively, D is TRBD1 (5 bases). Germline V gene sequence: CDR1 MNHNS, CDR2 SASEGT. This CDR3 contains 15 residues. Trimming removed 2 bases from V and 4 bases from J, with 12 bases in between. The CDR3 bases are TGTGCCAGCAGTGAAAGGGGCAGAAATAATCAGCCCCAGCATTTT. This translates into CASSERGRNNQPQHF.

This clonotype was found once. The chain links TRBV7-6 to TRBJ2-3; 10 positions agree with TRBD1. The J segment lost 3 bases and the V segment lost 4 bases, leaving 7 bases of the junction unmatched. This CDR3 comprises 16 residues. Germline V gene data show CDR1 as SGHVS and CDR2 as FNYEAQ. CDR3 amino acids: CASSSLRTGGTDTQYF. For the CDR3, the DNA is TGTGCCAGCAGCTCCCTTAGGACAGGGGGAACAGATACGCAGTATTTT. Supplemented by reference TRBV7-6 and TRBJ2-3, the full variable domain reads GAGVSQSPRYKVTKRGQDVALRCDPISGHVSLYWYRQALGQGPEFLTYFNYEAQQDKSGLPNDRFSAERPEGSISTLTIQRTEQRDSAMYRCASSSLRTGGTDTQYFGPGTRLTVL.

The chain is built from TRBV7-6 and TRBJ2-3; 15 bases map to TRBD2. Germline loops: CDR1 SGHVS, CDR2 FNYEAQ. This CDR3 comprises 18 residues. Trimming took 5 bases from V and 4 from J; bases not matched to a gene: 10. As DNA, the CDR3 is TGTGCCAGCAGCCGATGGACTAGCGGGAGGGCCTCGCCAGATACGCAGTATTTT. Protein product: CASSRWTSGRASPDTQYF. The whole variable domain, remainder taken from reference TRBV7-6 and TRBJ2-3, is GAGVSQSPRYKVTKRGQDVALRCDPISGHVSLYWYRQALGQGPEFLTYFNYEAQQDKSGLPNDRFSAERPEGSISTLTIQRTEQRDSAMYRCASSRWTSGRASPDTQYFGPGTRLTVL.

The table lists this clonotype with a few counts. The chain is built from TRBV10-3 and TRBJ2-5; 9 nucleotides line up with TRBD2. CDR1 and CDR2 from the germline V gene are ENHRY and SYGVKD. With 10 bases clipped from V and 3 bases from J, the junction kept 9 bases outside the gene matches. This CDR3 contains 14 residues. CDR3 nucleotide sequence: TGTGCCACCAGGGCGACTAGCGGAAAAGAGACCCAGTACTTC. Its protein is CATRATSGKETQYF.

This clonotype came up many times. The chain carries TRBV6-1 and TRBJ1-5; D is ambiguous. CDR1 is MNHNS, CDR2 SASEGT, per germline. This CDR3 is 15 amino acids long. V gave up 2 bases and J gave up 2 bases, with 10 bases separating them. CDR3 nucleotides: TGTGCCAGCAGTGAACTCCATCTGGGCAATCAGCCCCAGCATTTT. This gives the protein CASSELHLGNQPQHF.

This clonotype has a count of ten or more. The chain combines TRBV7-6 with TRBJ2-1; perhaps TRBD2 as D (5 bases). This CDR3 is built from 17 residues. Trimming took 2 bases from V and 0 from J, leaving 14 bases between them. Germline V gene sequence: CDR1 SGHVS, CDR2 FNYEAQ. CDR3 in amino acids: CASSLSPISASYNEQFF. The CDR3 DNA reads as TGTGCCAGCAGCTTATCTCCGATTAGCGCCTCCTACAATGAGCAGTTCTTC.

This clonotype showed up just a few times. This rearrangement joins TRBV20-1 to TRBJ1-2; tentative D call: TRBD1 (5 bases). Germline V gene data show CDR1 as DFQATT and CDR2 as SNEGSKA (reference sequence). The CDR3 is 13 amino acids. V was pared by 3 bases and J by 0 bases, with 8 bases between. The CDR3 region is CSASRASNYGYTF. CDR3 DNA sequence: TGCAGTGCTAGCAGGGCCTCTAACTATGGCTACACCTTC.

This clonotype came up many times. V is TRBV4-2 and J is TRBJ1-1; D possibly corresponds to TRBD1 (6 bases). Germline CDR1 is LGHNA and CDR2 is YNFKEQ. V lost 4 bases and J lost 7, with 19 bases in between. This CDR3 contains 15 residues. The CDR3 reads CASSPRGGARVEAFF. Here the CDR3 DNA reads TGTGCCAGCAGCCCGCGGGGGGGGGCGCGGGTTGAAGCTTTCTTT.

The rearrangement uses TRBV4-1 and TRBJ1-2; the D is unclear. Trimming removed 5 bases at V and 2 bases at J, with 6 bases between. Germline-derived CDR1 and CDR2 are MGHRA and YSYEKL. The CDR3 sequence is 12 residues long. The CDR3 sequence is CASSGYNYGYTF. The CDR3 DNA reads TGCGCCAGCAGCGGCTACAACTATGGCTACACCTTC.